The entry below gives a single TCR beta chain sequence along with its context. Antigen specificity is unknown. The data belong to a study of T cell responses to AZD1222 COVID-19 vaccine. Study information: The analysis combined second doses at about 4 or about 12 weeks. Whole-study results and caveats: Vaccine-associated CD4 TCRs ranged over spike, dominating at 160-218 and 743-854.

Produced via immunoSEQ multiplex PCR; TCRdb's table is partial and in-frame only. The sample includes 90,000 to 150,000 clones, 86% of them seen just once. Germline V gene sequence: CDR1 SGHTA, CDR2 FQGNSA. This CDR3 has 18 amino acids. Losses at the gene ends were 6 bases for V and 0 bases for J; bases not matched to a gene: 10. The TCR comes from an adult in good health. The material was peripheral blood, obtained on day 0 of AZD1222 vaccination. This sequence joins TRBV7-2 and TRBJ2-2, with TRBD2 matching over 10 bases. Here the CDR3 DNA reads TGTGCCAGCAGGCGACTAGCGGGTGGGGTCGCGAACACCGGGGAGCTGTTTTTT. It encodes CASRRLAGGVANTGELFF.